This T cell receptor (beta chain) was found in a study of shared clonotypes between healthy human individuals. The CDR3 is 16 residues long. Trimming took 4 bases from V and 4 from J; bases not matched to a gene: 7. CDR1 and CDR2 from the germline V gene are MGHRA and YSYEKL. Produced via immunoSEQ multiplex PCR; TCRdb's table is partial and in-frame only. Of 2 million to 2.5 million clones in the sample, 90% to 97% were seen once. The sequencing sample was made of naive CD4+ T cells sorted from blood. The subset here: CD45RA+ positively selected. The chain links TRBV4-1 to TRBJ1-6; 7 bases match TRBD1. The receptor was derived from a man younger than 35 in good health. The CDR3 is CASSPRGQAYNSPLHF. CDR3 nucleotide sequence: TGCGCCAGCAGCCCCAGAGGACAGGCTTATAATTCACCCCTCCACTTT.